The T cell receptor beta chain described here comes from a study of blood T cell repertoires in COVID-19. Patients in Seattle were enrolled during active infection, then followed longitudinally. V lost 0 bases and J lost 4, with 3 bases in between. The CDR3 extends over 13 amino acids. Per the germline V gene, CDR1 is SGHTA and CDR2 is FQGTGA. This clone was observed once. TCRdb keeps only in-frame clones here, not all; method: immunoSEQ multiplex PCR. Of fewer than 200,000 clones listed, 75% to 90% are singletons. The sample consisted of peripheral blood. This receptor was identified in a woman aged 70 to 79 with COVID-19, enrolled during active disease. The rearrangement links TRBV7-3 to TRBJ2-2, with D hard to call. CDR3 protein: CASSLTITGELFF. In DNA, the CDR3 is TGTGCCAGCAGCTTAACTATCACCGGGGAGCTGTTTTTT.